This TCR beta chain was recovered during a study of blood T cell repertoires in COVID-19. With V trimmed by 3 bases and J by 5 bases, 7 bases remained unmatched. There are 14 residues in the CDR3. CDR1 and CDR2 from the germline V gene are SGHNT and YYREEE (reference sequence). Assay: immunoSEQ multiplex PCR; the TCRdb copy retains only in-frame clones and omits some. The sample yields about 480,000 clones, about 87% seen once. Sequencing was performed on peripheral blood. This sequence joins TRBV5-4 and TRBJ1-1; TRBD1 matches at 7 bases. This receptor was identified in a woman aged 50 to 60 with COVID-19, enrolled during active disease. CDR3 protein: CASSWRQGETEAFF. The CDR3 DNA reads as TGTGCCAGCAGCTGGCGTCAGGGGGAAACTGAAGCTTTCTTT.